A selection of T cell receptor beta chains follows, all from one sample in a study of patients and donors after allogeneic stem cell transplantation. TCRdb reprocessed the RT-PCR reads via MiXCR and lists one record per CDR3 protein. The repertoire holds over 30,000 distinct CDR3 sequences, with roughly a third as singletons. The sample was blood, either unsorted or a sorted T cell fraction (not recorded which). Receptors were obtained from a human donor who was either an allogeneic HSCT recipient or a stem cell or donor lymphocyte infusion donor (not recorded which). It is not recorded whose cells these are; they may come from a transplant donor. Both conserved end residues are part of each CDR3. A D gene is named only where the DNA matches it firmly. Expanded clones are given a class, and other clones once, few, many or no size at all.

clone size: .
J gene: TRBJ2-5
V gene: TRBV20-1
D gene: TRBD2
CDR3 length: 15
CDR3 DNA: TGCAGTGCTGGAGGGACTAGAGGCGGCCAAGAGACCCAGTACTTC
CDR3 protein: CSAGGTRGGQETQYF

clone size: few
J gene: TRBJ1-1
V gene: TRBV5-1
D gene: .
CDR3 length: 13
CDR3 DNA: TGCGCCAGCAGCTACGGCCCCGACACTGAAGCTTTCTTT
CDR3 protein: CASSYGPDTEAFF

clone size: .
J gene: TRBJ1-5
V gene: TRBV6-5
D gene: .
CDR3 length: 15
CDR3 DNA: TGTGCCAGCAGTTACAGCAGCTTAATAAATCAGCCCCAGCATTTT
CDR3 protein: CASSYSSLINQPQHF

clone size: few
J gene: TRBJ1-5
V gene: TRBV7-2
D gene: .
CDR3 length: 14
CDR3 DNA: TGTGCCAGCAGCCATTGGGACTTTAATCAGCCCCAGCATTTT
CDR3 protein: CASSHWDFNQPQHF

clone size: .
J gene: TRBJ2-6
V gene: TRBV6-5
D gene: .
CDR3 length: 10
CDR3 DNA: TGTGCCAGCAGGGGGCCCGTCCTGACTTTC
CDR3 protein: CASRGPVLTF

clone size: few
J gene: TRBJ1-2
V gene: TRBV21-1
D gene: .
CDR3 length: 11
CDR3 DNA: TGTGCCAGCAGAGAGACATATGGCTACACCTTC
CDR3 protein: CASRETYGYTF

clone size: few
J gene: TRBJ1-5
V gene: TRBV24-1
D gene: .
CDR3 length: 13
CDR3 DNA: TGTGCCACCAGTGGCAGGGATCTTCAGCCCCAGCATTTT
CDR3 protein: CATSGRDLQPQHF

clone size: few
J gene: TRBJ2-7
V gene: TRBV29-1
D gene: TRBD1
CDR3 length: 14
CDR3 DNA: TGCAGCGTTTCCTGGACAGGAAACTCCTACGAGCAGTACTTC
CDR3 protein: CSVSWTGNSYEQYF

clone size: .
J gene: TRBJ2-3
V gene: TRBV7-2
D gene: .
CDR3 length: 12
CDR3 DNA: TGTGCCAGCAGCTTACCTGCAGATACGCAGTATTTT
CDR3 protein: CASSLPADTQYF

clone size: .
J gene: TRBJ2-7
V gene: TRBV6-5
D gene: TRBD2
CDR3 length: 14
CDR3 DNA: TGTGCCAGCAGTCTTTCCGCGGGAGGCTACGAGCAGTACTTC
CDR3 protein: CASSLSAGGYEQYF

clone size: few
J gene: TRBJ1-4
V gene: TRBV14
D gene: TRBD1
CDR3 length: 16
CDR3 DNA: TGTGCCAGCAGCCAGGAGAGGACAGGGGCCTTTGAAAAACTGTTTTTT
CDR3 protein: CASSQERTGAFEKLFF

clone size: many
J gene: TRBJ1-5
V gene: TRBV12-3/TRBV12-4
D gene: .
CDR3 length: 13
CDR3 DNA: TGTGCCAGCAGTTTAATGAGCAATCAGCCCCAGCATTTT
CDR3 protein: CASSLMSNQPQHF

clone size: .
J gene: TRBJ1-4
V gene: TRBV7-9
D gene: TRBD1
CDR3 length: 15
CDR3 DNA: TGTGCCAGCAGCAAAGGACAGGTTGGGGATGAAAAACTGTTTTTT
CDR3 protein: CASSKGQVGDEKLFF

clone size: .
J gene: TRBJ2-1
V gene: TRBV5-6
D gene: TRBD2
CDR3 length: 16
CDR3 DNA: TGTGCCAGCAGCTTGTCCTCGAGCGGGATCTACAATGAGCAGTTCTTC
CDR3 protein: CASSLSSSGIYNEQFF

clone size: .
J gene: TRBJ2-1
V gene: TRBV27
D gene: TRBD1
CDR3 length: 15
CDR3 DNA: TGTGCCAGCAGTCCGAGGACAGGCGCCTACAATGAGCAGTTCTTC
CDR3 protein: CASSPRTGAYNEQFF

clone size: .
J gene: TRBJ2-1
V gene: TRBV29-1
D gene: .
CDR3 length: 17
CDR3 DNA: TGCAGCGTTGAAGGGACTACTAAATCGGTCTCCTACAATGAGCAGTTCTTC
CDR3 protein: CSVEGTTKSVSYNEQFF

clone size: .
J gene: TRBJ2-1
V gene: TRBV20-1
D gene: .
CDR3 length: 15
CDR3 DNA: TGCAGTGCTAACCCCCCCTACGGGGCCTACAATGAGCAGTTCTTC
CDR3 protein: CSANPPYGAYNEQFF

clone size: few
J gene: TRBJ1-1
V gene: TRBV7-9
D gene: .
CDR3 length: 15
CDR3 DNA: TGTGCCAGCAGCTTCCTCATCAGGGGAACTTCTGAAGCTTTCTTT
CDR3 protein: CASSFLIRGTSEAFF

clone size: .
J gene: TRBJ1-6
V gene: TRBV5-6
D gene: .
CDR3 length: 16
CDR3 DNA: TGTGCCAGCAGCTTAAGTCTTCGCTCCTATAATTCACCCCTCCACTTT
CDR3 protein: CASSLSLRSYNSPLHF

clone size: .
J gene: TRBJ1-2
V gene: TRBV6-5
D gene: .
CDR3 length: 15
CDR3 DNA: TGTGCCAGCAGTTATAGAAGGGACATTACCTATGGCTACACCTTC
CDR3 protein: CASSYRRDITYGYTF

clone size: .
J gene: TRBJ2-3
V gene: TRBV7-2
D gene: TRBD2
CDR3 length: 17
CDR3 DNA: TGTGCCAGCAGCCCTCATTTCCCGGGAGGGCCAAGAGATACGCAGTATTTT
CDR3 protein: CASSPHFPGGPRDTQYF

clone size: .
J gene: TRBJ2-5
V gene: TRBV7-9
D gene: .
CDR3 length: 13
CDR3 DNA: TGTGCCAGCAGCTTAGCGGGGAGAGAGACCCAGTACTTC
CDR3 protein: CASSLAGRETQYF

clone size: few
J gene: TRBJ1-2
V gene: TRBV6-6
D gene: .
CDR3 length: 12
CDR3 DNA: TGTGCCAGCAGTACGGGACATGATGGCTACACCTTC
CDR3 protein: CASSTGHDGYTF

clone size: .
J gene: TRBJ1-1
V gene: TRBV29-1
D gene: .
CDR3 length: 10
CDR3 DNA: TGCAGCGTTGCGGTCACTGAAGCTTTCTTT
CDR3 protein: CSVAVTEAFF

clone size: .
J gene: TRBJ1-1
V gene: TRBV13
D gene: .
CDR3 length: 15
CDR3 DNA: TGTGCCAGCAGCTTAGAAAAGCACGTCAACACTGAAGCTTTCTTT
CDR3 protein: CASSLEKHVNTEAFF

clone size: .
J gene: TRBJ2-1
V gene: TRBV24-1
D gene: TRBD2
CDR3 length: 14
CDR3 DNA: TGTGCCACGGAGTGGACTAGCGGGAGCAATGAGCAGTTCTTC
CDR3 protein: CATEWTSGSNEQFF

clone size: few
J gene: TRBJ1-2
V gene: TRBV20-1
D gene: TRBD1
CDR3 length: 15
CDR3 DNA: TGCAGTGCTGTTAGATCGGGACAGGGTGTTTATGGCTACACCTTC
CDR3 protein: CSAVRSGQGVYGYTF

clone size: .
J gene: TRBJ2-5
V gene: TRBV11-2
D gene: .
CDR3 length: 14
CDR3 DNA: TGTGCCAGCAGCCCCCTTGACAGTCAAGAGACCCAGTACTTC
CDR3 protein: CASSPLDSQETQYF

clone size: .
J gene: TRBJ2-1
V gene: TRBV7-8
D gene: .
CDR3 length: 15
CDR3 DNA: TGTGCCAGCAGGAGTTTCCGGGGGTTAAGCAATGAGCAGTTCTTC
CDR3 protein: CASRSFRGLSNEQFF

clone size: .
J gene: TRBJ2-4
V gene: TRBV12-3/TRBV12-4
D gene: .
CDR3 length: 14
CDR3 DNA: TGTGCCAGCAGTTCGGGGGCCAACGAAAACATTCAGTACTTC
CDR3 protein: CASSSGANENIQYF

clone size: few
J gene: TRBJ2-1
V gene: TRBV29-1
D gene: .
CDR3 length: 10
CDR3 DNA: TGCAGCGTTGGGTATAATGAGCAGTTCTTC
CDR3 protein: CSVGYNEQFF

clone size: .
J gene: TRBJ2-7
V gene: TRBV3-1
D gene: .
CDR3 length: 13
CDR3 DNA: TGTGCCAGCAGCCAAGTGGGAGGCTACGAGCAGTACTTC
CDR3 protein: CASSQVGGYEQYF

clone size: .
J gene: TRBJ1-1
V gene: TRBV29-1
D gene: TRBD1
CDR3 length: 14
CDR3 DNA: TGCAGCTGCAGGGGGCTGAGATTAAACACTGAAGCTTTCTTT
CDR3 protein: CSCRGLRLNTEAFF

clone size: few
J gene: TRBJ1-2
V gene: TRBV20-1
D gene: .
CDR3 length: 14
CDR3 DNA: TGCAGTGCTAGAATAGGCAGGGGATTGGATGGCTACACCTTC
CDR3 protein: CSARIGRGLDGYTF

clone size: .
J gene: TRBJ1-3
V gene: TRBV20-1
D gene: .
CDR3 length: 14
CDR3 DNA: TGCAGTGCTAGCGACTTCTTCTCTGGAAACACCATATATTTT
CDR3 protein: CSASDFFSGNTIYF

clone size: .
J gene: TRBJ1-2
V gene: TRBV7-2
D gene: .
CDR3 length: 13
CDR3 DNA: TGTGCCAGCAGCTTAGTAGGGTTTTATGGCTACACCTTC
CDR3 protein: CASSLVGFYGYTF

clone size: .
J gene: TRBJ2-7
V gene: TRBV12-5
D gene: .
CDR3 length: 12
CDR3 DNA: TGTGCTAGTGGTTTGAGGCCCCACGAGCAGTACTTC
CDR3 protein: CASGLRPHEQYF

clone size: .
J gene: TRBJ2-1
V gene: TRBV12-3/TRBV12-4
D gene: .
CDR3 length: 14
CDR3 DNA: TGTGCCAGCAGTCGAAAGAGCTCCTACAATGAGCAGTTCTTC
CDR3 protein: CASSRKSSYNEQFF

clone size: few
J gene: TRBJ2-5
V gene: TRBV7-9
D gene: .
CDR3 length: 11
CDR3 DNA: TGTGCCAGCAGCTTAGAGGTGGAACAGTACTTC
CDR3 protein: CASSLEVEQYF

clone size: few
J gene: TRBJ2-3
V gene: TRBV29-1
D gene: TRBD2
CDR3 length: 15
CDR3 DNA: TGCAGCGCCTGGACTAGCGGGAGGGTCACAGATACGCAGTATTTT
CDR3 protein: CSAWTSGRVTDTQYF

clone size: few
J gene: TRBJ2-7
V gene: TRBV25-1
D gene: .
CDR3 length: 12
CDR3 DNA: TGTGCCAGCAGTGAAGGGATTAGCGGGCAGTACTTC
CDR3 protein: CASSEGISGQYF

clone size: few
J gene: TRBJ1-6
V gene: TRBV13
D gene: TRBD1
CDR3 length: 15
CDR3 DNA: TGTGCCAGCAGCTTAGGGGACAGGGGAGTTTCACCCCTCCACTTT
CDR3 protein: CASSLGDRGVSPLHF

clone size: few
J gene: TRBJ2-7
V gene: TRBV5-1
D gene: .
CDR3 length: 17
CDR3 DNA: TGCGCCAGCAGCGGTAGGGCTCGACCCGGAGGAATCCACGAGCAGTACTTC
CDR3 protein: CASSGRARPGGIHEQYF

clone size: .
J gene: TRBJ1-1
V gene: TRBV4-3
D gene: .
CDR3 length: 15
CDR3 DNA: TGCGCCAGCAGCCAGGATCCTCGTATGAACACTGAAGCTTTCTTT
CDR3 protein: CASSQDPRMNTEAFF

clone size: .
J gene: TRBJ2-7
V gene: TRBV5-1
D gene: .
CDR3 length: 12
CDR3 DNA: TGCGCCAGCAGCTCCGCGACCTACGAGCAGTACTTC
CDR3 protein: CASSSATYEQYF

clone size: .
J gene: TRBJ2-1
V gene: TRBV5-1
D gene: TRBD2
CDR3 length: 16
CDR3 DNA: TGCGCCAGCAGTTCGGGTATGGGGGAGGGCCTGGGTGAGCAGTTCTTC
CDR3 protein: CASSSGMGEGLGEQFF

clone size: .
J gene: TRBJ1-6
V gene: TRBV7-8
D gene: .
CDR3 length: 15
CDR3 DNA: TGTGCCAGCAGCTCAGGAGGGGCAGTTAATTCACCCCTCCACTTT
CDR3 protein: CASSSGGAVNSPLHF

clone size: .
J gene: TRBJ2-3
V gene: TRBV4-1
D gene: .
CDR3 length: 16
CDR3 DNA: TGCGCCAGCAGCCAAGGGCCCGACCGCTACACAGATACGCAGTATTTT
CDR3 protein: CASSQGPDRYTDTQYF

clone size: .
J gene: TRBJ1-5
V gene: TRBV20-1
D gene: .
CDR3 length: 14
CDR3 DNA: TGCAGTGCTAGAGAATCAGGAAGCAATCAGCCCCAGCATTTT
CDR3 protein: CSARESGSNQPQHF

clone size: .
J gene: TRBJ2-3
V gene: TRBV7-9
D gene: .
CDR3 length: 13
CDR3 DNA: TGTGCCAGCGTCATGCACAACACAGATACGCAGTATTTT
CDR3 protein: CASVMHNTDTQYF

clone size: few
J gene: TRBJ1-1
V gene: TRBV29-1
D gene: .
CDR3 length: 14
CDR3 DNA: TGCAGCGTTGAAGATCAGGGGATGAACACTGAAGCTTTCTTT
CDR3 protein: CSVEDQGMNTEAFF

clone size: .
J gene: TRBJ2-1
V gene: TRBV15
D gene: .
CDR3 length: 14
CDR3 DNA: TGTGCCACCAGCAGAGATTGGGCTAACAATGAGCAGTTCTTC
CDR3 protein: CATSRDWANNEQFF

clone size: few
J gene: TRBJ1-6
V gene: TRBV7-9
D gene: .
CDR3 length: 14
CDR3 DNA: TGTGCCAGCAGCTCCGGGAATCAACGTTCACCCCTCCACTTT
CDR3 protein: CASSSGNQRSPLHF